This TCR beta chain appears in the sequencing data of a study of cytomegalovirus exposure and HLA in healthy donors. Study at large: Ancestry clustering placed 70% to 85% of a few hundred genotyped donors in the Caucasian-associated cluster. The study's findings and limits: There were some public TCRs occurring in many donors, but most TCR sequences were rare.

PCR involved 60 Vbeta and 13 Jbeta primers. Some clones are missing from TCRdb's copy, which holds only in-frame ones; the method was immunoSEQ multiplex PCR. Seen here are approximately 210,000 clones, around 87% observed once, and the top ten hold about 1.7%. Per the germline V gene, CDR1 is SGHRS and CDR2 is YFSETQ. V dropped 1 base and J dropped 4 bases, with 11 bases sitting between them. The length of the CDR3 is 14 residues. Regarding this clone: The antigen is not known.

The TCR comes from a woman under 30 in good health and CMV-seronegative. V is TRBV5-1 and J is TRBJ1-1; D unresolved. Sequencing input: PBMCs. The CDR3, as DNA: TGCGCCAGCAGCTTGTTAGAGGAGACCACTGAAGCTTTCTTT. It yields the protein CASSLLEETTEAFF.